This T cell receptor beta chain was documented in a study of T-cell memory formation after mild COVID-19. The overall study: Among the donors, TCR clusters were largely specific to each donor. Study-wide results and caveats: Contracting CD4+ clones lay largely in CM and EM, with CD8+ ones residing in EMRA. Prior to infection, memory already included some responding clones, suggesting cross-reactive memory joined.

V trimming: 4 bases; J trimming: 4 bases; junction bases outside the gene matches: 7. Germline loops: CDR1 SGDLS, CDR2 YYNGEE. The CDR3 length is 14 residues. TCRdb re-called the 5' RACE reads with MiXCR, one entry per CDR3 protein. Among tens of thousands of distinct CDR3 sequences listed, approximately 12% were seen once. For this clonotype: Its target is not known.

Material for sequencing was PBMCs or a T cell subset sorted from them (not recorded which). The chain recombines TRBV9 with TRBJ1-1; 7 bases match TRBD1. The source of this sequence is a man aged 18-30 years who had mild COVID-19 (a few samples of this study predate the infection). Cell type and time point are not known. The CDR3 is CASSLTGVRTEAFF. In DNA, the CDR3 is TGTGCCAGCAGCCTTACAGGGGTTCGCACTGAAGCTTTCTTT.